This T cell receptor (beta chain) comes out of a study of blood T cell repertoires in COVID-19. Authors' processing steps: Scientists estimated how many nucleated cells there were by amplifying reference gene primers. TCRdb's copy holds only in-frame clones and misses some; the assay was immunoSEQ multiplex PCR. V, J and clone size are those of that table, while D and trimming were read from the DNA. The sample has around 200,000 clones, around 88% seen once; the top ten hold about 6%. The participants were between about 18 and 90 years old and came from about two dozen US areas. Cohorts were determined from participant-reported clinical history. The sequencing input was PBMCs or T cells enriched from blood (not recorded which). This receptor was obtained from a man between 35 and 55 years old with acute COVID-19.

The CDR3 reads CASSTLAGGVDTQYF. In DNA form, the CDR3 reads TGTGCCAGCAGTACTCTAGCGGGAGGGGTGGATACGCAGTATTTT. The chain uses TRBV28 and TRBJ2-3; TRBD2 matches at 12 bases. The CDR3 is 15 residues long. The junction had 6 bases not matched to a gene; V was cut back by 5 bases and J by 6 bases. In germline, CDR1 is MDHEN, CDR2 SYDVKM.